This TCR beta chain was sequenced during a study of blood T cell repertoires in COVID-19. Study background: T cells, B-cell-depleted T cells, or PBMCs supplied cDNA or gDNA.

This table comes from immunoSEQ multiplex PCR, and its TCRdb copy is limited to in-frame clones, with some not included. The sample lists about 98,000 clones, 91% seen once, with roughly 4.5% in the top ten. With 1 base clipped from V and 10 bases from J, the junction kept 4 bases outside the gene matches. The length of the CDR3 is 14 residues. Germline-derived CDR1 and CDR2 are SGHNT and YYREEE (reference sequence). The chain joins TRBV5-4 to TRBJ2-1; TRBD2 matches at 11 bases. This receptor was identified in a young man with acute or convalescent COVID-19. The sample consisted of peripheral blood. The CDR3 loop is CASSLWLAGGEQFF. In DNA, the CDR3 is TGTGCCAGCAGCTTGTGGCTAGCGGGGGGAGAGCAGTTCTTC.